This T cell receptor (beta chain) is from a study of molecular identifiers for immune sequencing clone quantification. This CDR3 spans 21 amino acids. Germline CDR1 and CDR2: LGHDT and YNNKEL (reference sequence). V lost 1 base and J lost 0, with 24 bases in between. Previously reported methods and listed TCR primers produced the bulk TCR libraries. One entry per CDR3 protein results from TCRdb running MiXCR on the PCR reads. This sample has about 320,000 distinct CDR3 sequences, with 24% found just once. Whole-study findings and limits: Underestimated sizes of highly expanded clones could result from identical TCR molecules that share a barcode.

A word on this clonotype: Its antigen remains unidentified.

The V call is TRBV3-1, the J call TRBJ2-2, with no clear D. Sequences were obtained from naive CD8+ T cells from blood, with Jurkat cell RNA spiked in. Subset in this sample: FACS-sorted CD8+CD4-CCR7+CD45RA+ naive T cells. The TCR originated in a human donor in good health. Some libraries in this study had Jurkat cell RNA spiked in. The CDR3 is CASSQGGWTELFFANTGELFF. In nucleotides, the CDR3 is TGTGCCAGCAGCCAAGGGGGTTGGACGGAACTCTTTTTCGCGAACACCGGGGAGCTGTTTTTT.